A single sample gave rise to the 25 T cell receptor beta chains below, sequenced in a study of low-dose radiotherapy and immunotherapy resistance in tumors (dated by TCRdb to the early 2020s). The listed sequencing device is Illumina HiSeq 2500. First-strand cDNA was synthesized with Superscript III and a set of TRAV- and TRBV-specific primers, covering both TCRalpha and TCRbeta chains. A roughly 19-cycle PCR with Phusion amplified the TCRs, pairing a constant-region primer with the adapter that was attached to the V primers. TCRdb itself trimmed the public reads at Q25 with fastp, ran MiXCR and retained productive beta chains. Entries that share a CDR3 protein sequence are merged under the most common genes and DNA. This sample comprises under 95,000 distinct CDR3 sequences, over 15% of them detected only once. The ten most abundant clones make up 1.3% to 1.5% of the sample. Sample time point, as interpreted from the label and publication: after trial treatment. The treatment or condition label, read with the paper, signifies: LDRT plus nivolumab, ipilimumab, low-dose cyclophosphamide and aspirin (RACIN trial).

The sample was PBMCs, taken after low-dose radiotherapy plus immunotherapy. Every receptor here comes from a male donor with prostate cancer.

This clonotype appeared many times. This rearrangement joins TRBV2 to TRBJ2-5; D call uncertain. Trimming removed 5 bases from V and 1 base from J, with 14 bases in between. Germline lookup yields CDR1 SNHLY and CDR2 FYNNEI. CDR3 length equals 15 residues. The CDR3 region has the DNA TGTGCCAGCAGTCCTTTTACCGGACGCCAAGAGACCCAGTACTTC. This encodes CASSPFTGRQETQYF.

The chain couples TRBV3-1 to TRBJ1-1; maybe TRBD1 (6 bases). CDR1 is LGHDT and CDR2 is YNNKEL in the germline V gene (reference sequence). The CDR3 consists of 14 residues. V lost 5 bases, J lost 1 base, and 11 bases lay in between. The CDR3 DNA follows: TGTGCCAGCAGCTTCGGACAGCCGAACACTGAAGCTTTCTTT. Protein product: CASSFGQPNTEAFF.

The rearrangement links TRBV29-1 to TRBJ2-3; possibly TRBD1 for D (6 bases). CDR1 and CDR2 from the germline V gene are SQVTM and ANQGSEA. This CDR3 is 14 amino acids long. Trimming shortened V by 7 bases and J by 6 bases, and 20 bases separated the two germline ends. In DNA form, the CDR3 reads TGCAGCGCCAACCCGACAGGCGGCTGGGATACGCAGTATTTT. Translated: CSANPTGGWDTQYF.

At least ten counts were recorded for this clonotype. The chain combines TRBV28 with TRBJ2-3; a possible D gene is TRBD1 (6 bases). The ends were cut back, 7 bases at V and 1 base at J, with 12 bases in the middle. Germline lookup yields CDR1 MDHEN and CDR2 SYDVKM. The CDR3 consists of 14 residues. The CDR3 DNA follows: TGTGCCAGCAAGGGGGAGAAGGGCACAGATACGCAGTATTTT. Its protein product is CASKGEKGTDTQYF.

CDR3 loop: CASSQTPTYEQYF. CDR3 sequence (DNA): TGTGCCAGCTCACAGACACCTACCTACGAGCAGTACTTC. The rearrangement joins TRBV18 to TRBJ2-7, with D unclear. V dropped 4 bases and J dropped 2 bases, with 9 bases sitting between them. The germline CDR1 and CDR2 sequences are KGHSH and LQKENI. The CDR3 is made up of 13 amino acids.

This clonotype was observed many times. The V call is TRBV29-1, the J call TRBJ2-5; no clear D gene. V lost 4 bases, J lost 4 bases, and 16 bases lay in between. The CDR3 loop spans 14 amino acids. The germline CDR1 and CDR2 sequences are SQVTM and ANQGSEA. CDR3 region: CSVGELLSVETQYF. CDR3 nucleotide sequence: TGCAGCGTTGGTGAGCTACTCTCAGTAGAGACCCAGTACTTC.

At least ten counts were recorded for this clonotype. The chain combines TRBV7-2 with TRBJ1-4, with D unclear. V lost 7 bases, J lost 6 bases, and 12 bases lay in between. The CDR3 sequence is 13 residues long. CDR1 and CDR2 from the germline V gene are SGHTA and FQGNSA. The CDR3 DNA is TGTGCCAGCACCCAGCGCCAAGATGAAAAACTGTTTTTT. It is translated as CASTQRQDEKLFF.

This clonotype was recorded at least ten times. The chain joins TRBV3-1 to TRBJ2-7; D may be TRBD2 (5 bases). The germline V and J ends were trimmed by 0 bases and 0 bases, with 15 bases remaining between them. The CDR3 is made up of 17 amino acids. Germline V gene lookup returns CDR1 LGHDT and CDR2 YNNKEL (reference sequence). The CDR3 DNA follows: TGTGCCAGCAGCCAAGATGCCGCGGCTACTAGCTCCTACGAGCAGTACTTC. Translation: CASSQDAAATSSYEQYF.

This clonotype was counted only a few times. The V and J genes are TRBV29-1 and TRBJ1-1; D remains ambiguous. Trimming took off 4 bases at V and 1 base at J, with 10 bases between the two ends. CDR1 and CDR2 (germline): SQVTM, ANQGSEA. This CDR3 is built from 13 residues. Written as DNA, the CDR3 is TGCAGCGTTGTCCCGGGAACGAACACTGAAGCTTTCTTT. Translated: CSVVPGTNTEAFF.

The chain joins TRBV7-2 to TRBJ2-6; possibly TRBD1 for D (6 bases). The length of the CDR3 is 17 residues. The germline CDR1 and CDR2 sequences are SGHTA and FQGNSA. The V and J ends lost 2 bases and 2 bases respectively, with 13 bases between them. CDR3 protein: CASSLTGSEAGANVLTF. CDR3 nucleotide sequence: TGTGCCAGCAGCTTAACAGGGAGTGAGGCTGGGGCCAACGTCCTGACTTTC.

Many counts were recorded for this clonotype. The rearrangement links TRBV4-1 to TRBJ1-5; a possible D gene is TRBD1 (6 bases). Germline CDR1 is MGHRA and CDR2 is YSYEKL. V lost 0 bases and J lost 7, with 13 bases in between. The CDR3 consists of 15 residues. The CDR3 spells CASSQDRGGGQPQHF. The CDR3 DNA follows: TGCGCCAGCAGCCAAGATCGGGGGGGCGGGCAGCCCCAGCATTTT.

This clonotype was counted many times. J is TRBJ2-1 and V is TRBV10-3; either TRBD1 or TRBD2 may fit D (5 bases each). The V gene lost 8 bases and the J gene lost 6 bases, with 14 bases spanning the gap. The germline gives CDR1 ENHRY, CDR2 SYGVKD. The CDR3 is 13 amino acids. The DNA of the CDR3 is TGTGCCATCCGGGACCGGGCACTCAATGAGCAGTTCTTC. Its translation: CAIRDRALNEQFF.

This clonotype was counted ten times or more. The rearrangement links TRBV4-2 to TRBJ1-1; D may be TRBD1 (6 bases). The V and J ends lost 4 bases and 5 bases respectively, with 20 bases between them. From germline, CDR1 is LGHNA and CDR2 YNFKEQ. The CDR3 contains 16 residues. The CDR3 protein is CASSPAIQGGWTEAFF. As DNA, the CDR3 is TGTGCCAGCAGCCCGGCCATACAGGGAGGTTGGACTGAAGCTTTCTTT.

This clonotype was detected many times. V and J are TRBV20-1 and TRBJ2-7; 8 bases fit TRBD2. Germline V CDR1 and CDR2: DFQATT, SNEGSKA (reference sequence). The CDR3 is 15 residues long. The trim removed 0 bases at V and 2 bases at J, leaving 6 bases unmatched. CDR3 amino acids: CSAREAVAGPYEQYF. CDR3 nucleotide sequence: TGCAGTGCTAGAGAAGCGGTAGCGGGACCCTACGAGCAGTACTTC.

The genes are TRBV20-1 and TRBJ1-2; D gene unclear. The V end was cut by 3 bases, the J end by 0 bases, with 8 bases between. Germline CDR1 reads DFQATT; CDR2 reads SNEGSKA (reference sequence). The CDR3 runs to 13 residues. The CDR3 DNA follows: TGCAGTGCTAGTACGGTAGCTAACTATGGCTACACCTTC. It specifies CSASTVANYGYTF.

Ten or more counts support this clonotype. The rearrangement uses TRBV19 and TRBJ2-1; 10 nucleotides align to TRBD2. The CDR3 runs 15 residues. Germline V lookup: CDR1 LNHDA, CDR2 SQIVND (reference sequence). The ends lost 10 bases at V and 3 bases at J; junction bases unmatched: 9. CDR3 coding DNA: TGTGCCACCCAGGGACTAGCGCCTTTCTACAATGAGCAGTTCTTC. This encodes CATQGLAPFYNEQFF.

This clonotype was counted ten times or more. V gene TRBV5-1 combines with J gene TRBJ2-1; 8 bases map to TRBD2. V was pared by 1 base and J by 4 bases, with 4 bases of the junction left unmatched. The germline V gene encodes CDR1 SGHRS and CDR2 YFSETQ. This CDR3 is 15 amino acids long. DNA of the CDR3: TGCGCCAGCAGCTTGACGGGAGGGCCGTACAATGAGCAGTTCTTC. As protein: CASSLTGGPYNEQFF. Supplemented by reference TRBV5-1 and TRBJ2-1, the full variable domain reads KAGVTQTPRYLIKTRGQQVTLSCSPISGHRSVSWYQQTPGQGLQFLFEYFSETQRNKGNFPGRFSGRQFSNSRSEMNVSTLELGDSALYLCASSLTGGPYNEQFFGPGTRLTVL.

As regards this clonotype: Because it lacks the conserved phenylalanine or tryptophan at the end, this CDR3 is likely a read error. The DNA is left out, because the CDR3 cannot be placed on it with certainty; the CDR3 is given as TCRdb lists it. The J gene is TRBJ2-2, the V gene TRBV2; the tabulated D call, TRBD1, remains unverified against the DNA. The CDR3 is 14 residues long, ends included. CDR1 and CDR2 (germline): SNHLY, FYNNEI. This CDR3 is CASSLGDGTGEMFC.

Concerning this clonotype itself: A single base is all that separates this from a far larger clone, so a read error is likely. The V and J genes are TRBV2 and TRBJ2-7, with unresolved D. Germline CDR1 SNHLY, CDR2 FYNNEI. With 8 bases removed from V and 7 bases from J, the gap between germline ends came to 15 bases. CDR3 length equals 12 residues. In DNA form, the CDR3 reads TGTGCCAGCGGCGGTAGCCTCAATGAGCAGTACTTC. The encoded protein is CASGGSLNEQYF.

This clonotype was seen at least ten times. The chain joins TRBV19 to TRBJ1-5, with D possibly being TRBD1 (5 bases). The germline V gene encodes CDR1 LNHDA and CDR2 SQIVND (reference sequence). Trimming pared 6 bases from V and 5 bases from J, leaving 11 bases between. The CDR3 length is 13 residues. The CDR3 is CASRDQTDQPQHF. The CDR3 region has the DNA TGTGCCAGTAGGGACCAGACAGATCAGCCCCAGCATTTT. Filled out from reference TRBV19 and TRBJ1-5, the complete variable domain reads DGGITQSPKYLFRKEGQNVTLSCEQNLNHDAMYWYRQDPGQGLRLIYYSQIVNDFQKGDIAEGYSVSREKKESFPLTVTSAQKNPTAFYLCASRDQTDQPQHFGDGTRLSIL.

Ten or more counts support this clonotype. Here the CDR3 reads CASSYDSVTYEQYF. The DNA of the CDR3 is TGTGCCAGCAGCTATGACAGTGTAACCTACGAGCAGTACTTC. The chain couples TRBV7-9 to TRBJ2-7; D perhaps matches TRBD1 (5 bases). In germline, CDR1 is SEHNR, CDR2 FQNEAQ (reference sequence). CDR3 length: 14 amino acids. Trimming pared 4 bases from V and 2 bases from J, leaving 12 bases between.

This clonotype was seen ten or more times. The CDR3 DNA follows: TGTGCCATCAGTCCCTTAGCGGGAATGTCAGATACGCAGTATTTT. Encoded protein: CAISPLAGMSDTQYF. This chain connects TRBV10-3 to TRBJ2-3, with TRBD2 identical over 8 bases. Germline CDR1 ENHRY, CDR2 SYGVKD. The CDR3 is made up of 15 amino acids. V was clipped by 5 bases and J by 4 bases; unmatched bases: 8.

As regards this clonotype: The CDR3 ends on some other residue instead of the conserved phenylalanine or tryptophan, so this is likely a read error. This rearrangement joins TRBV30 to TRBJ1-5; D perhaps matches TRBD1 (5 bases). V was shortened by 2 bases and J by 0 bases, with 14 bases between the two germline ends. This CDR3 contains 16 residues. In germline, CDR1 is GTSNPN, CDR2 SVGIG (reference sequence). The DNA for the CDR3 is TGTGCCTGGAGTTGGCGGGCAGGGACTAGCAATCAGCCCCAGCATTTA. Protein product: CAWSWRAGTSNQPQHL.

The CDR3 sequence: CASSLIGVANTGELFF. The CDR3, as DNA: TGTGCCAGCAGTTTAATAGGGGTCGCGAACACCGGGGAGCTGTTTTTT. The genes are TRBV27 and TRBJ2-2, with D perhaps TRBD1 (5 bases). Per germline, CDR1 MNHEY and CDR2 SMNVEV (reference sequence). The CDR3 covers 16 residues. The V end lost 2 bases, the J end lost 0 bases, and 10 bases lay between the germline ends.

This clonotype was detected many times. The genes are TRBV18 and TRBJ1-2; 8 bases fit TRBD1. CDR3 size: 14 residues. The V and J ends lost 3 bases and 3 bases, in that order; junction bases with no gene match: 3. The germline CDR1 and CDR2 sequences are KGHSH and LQKENI. The CDR3 region is CASSPMDRDYGYTF. As DNA, the CDR3 is TGTGCCAGCTCACCGATGGACAGGGACTATGGCTACACCTTC.